The rows below give T cell receptor beta chains drawn from one sample of a study of cytotoxic CD8 clonotypes in ibrutinib-treated CLL. Sequenced by immunoSEQ multiplex PCR; TCRdb stores in-frame clones only, minus some. This sample has about 200,000 clones, with more than 75% found just once. The material was PBMCs, obtained after 12 months of ibrutinib treatment. Receptors were obtained from a human donor with chronic lymphocytic leukemia. The CDR3 runs from the conserved cysteine through the conserved F or W. A D gene is named only where the DNA matches it firmly. The size field is filled for only some rows; it gives once, few, many or a size class.

v_gene	j_gene	abundance	d_gene	CDR3nt	CDR3aa
TRBV6-1	TRBJ1-4	NA	NA	TGTGCCGGCAATGGTGGGGCAGATGGTGAAAAACTGTTTTTT	CAGNGGADGEKLFF
TRBV11-3	TRBJ2-7	once	NA	TGTGCCAGCAGCCGAGACGGGGGGCCCTACGAGCAGTACTTC	CASSRDGGPYEQYF
TRBV4-1	TRBJ1-1	few	TRBD1	TGCGCCAGCAGCCAAACAGGGGGCCGGAACACTGAAGCTTTCTTT	CASSQTGGRNTEAFF
TRBV4-2	TRBJ1-1	NA	NA	TGTGCCAGCAGCCAAGATTCGGGCAGGGCCTATAACACTGAAGCTTTCTTT	CASSQDSGRAYNTEAFF
TRBV9	TRBJ1-6	once	TRBD1	TGTGCCAGCAGCGTAGATGGGAGGGGGCATTCACCCCTCCACTTT	CASSVDGRGHSPLHF
TRBV4-1	TRBJ2-1	few	NA	TGCGCCAGCAGCCCCTCAGGAGGATACGAGCAGTTCTTC	CASSPSGGYEQFF
TRBV30	TRBJ1-2	NA	NA	TGTGCCTGCCTCCCCAGGAGCTATGGCTACACCTTC	CACLPRSYGYTF
TRBV5-1	TRBJ2-1	NA	TRBD2	TGCGCCAGCAGCCCGACGGCGGGAGGGCCCCCTGAGCAGTTCTTC	CASSPTAGGPPEQFF
TRBV19	TRBJ1-2	NA	NA	TGTGCCAGTAGTCGACAGGCAAACAACTATGGCTACACCTTC	CASSRQANNYGYTF
TRBV11-3	TRBJ2-3	few	NA	TGTGCCAGCAGCTTAGGTAGCGGTAGCACAGATACGCAGTATTTT	CASSLGSGSTDTQYF